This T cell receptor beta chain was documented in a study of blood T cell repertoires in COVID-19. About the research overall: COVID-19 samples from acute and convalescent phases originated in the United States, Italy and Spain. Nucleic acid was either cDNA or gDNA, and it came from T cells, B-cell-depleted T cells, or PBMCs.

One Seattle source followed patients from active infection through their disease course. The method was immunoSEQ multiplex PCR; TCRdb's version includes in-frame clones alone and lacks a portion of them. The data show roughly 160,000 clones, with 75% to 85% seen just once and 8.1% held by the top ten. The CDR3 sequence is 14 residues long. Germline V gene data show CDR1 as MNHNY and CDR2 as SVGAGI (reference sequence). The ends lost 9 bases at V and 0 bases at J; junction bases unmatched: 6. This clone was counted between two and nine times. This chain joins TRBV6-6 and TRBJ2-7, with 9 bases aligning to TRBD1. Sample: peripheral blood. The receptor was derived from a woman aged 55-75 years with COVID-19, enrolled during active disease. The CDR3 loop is CASTRTGVSYEQYF. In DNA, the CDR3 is TGTGCCAGTACCCGGACAGGGGTCTCCTACGAGCAGTACTTC.